The 32 T cell receptor beta chains given below trace back to one sample, sequenced in a study of OX40 agonist ivuxolimab in advanced cancers. Sequencing used immunoSEQ multiplex PCR; TCRdb keeps in-frame clones, though not all of them. The table records about 82,000 clones, around 85% of them present only once. This specimen consisted of CD4+ or CD8+ T cells sorted from blood, obtained in a trial of the OX40 agonist ivuxolimab. The source of these receptors is an adult with an advanced solid tumor such as melanoma, head and neck, liver or kidney cancer.

The rearrangement uses TRBV5-1 and TRBJ1-1; maybe TRBD1 (5 bases). CDR3 length: 18 residues. V was cut by 0 bases and J by 0 bases, with 18 bases left in between. Germline-derived CDR1 and CDR2 are SGHRS and YFSETQ. CDR3 protein: CASSLGGHDSRMNTEAFF. The CDR3 bases are TGCGCCAGCAGCTTGGGTGGGCATGACAGCCGTATGAACACTGAAGCTTTCTTT.

The V call is TRBV27, the J call TRBJ1-5, with no clear D. The CDR3 has 14 amino acids. Germline assignment: CDR1 MNHEY and CDR2 SMNVEV (reference sequence). Trimming left V 4 bases short and J 9 bases short, with 16 bases between. The CDR3 DNA follows: TGTGCCAGCAGTTATCGAAGCCTGCTGGGGCCCCAGCATTTT. Protein: CASSYRSLLGPQHF.

The chain combines TRBV28 with TRBJ2-3; D perhaps matches TRBD2 (6 bases). Trimming took 7 bases from V and 0 from J, leaving 14 bases between them. The CDR3 runs to 15 residues. Per germline, CDR1 MDHEN and CDR2 SYDVKM. The CDR3 loop is CASMLGTQSTDTQYF. The CDR3 nucleotides are TGTGCCAGCATGTTGGGGACTCAGAGCACAGATACGCAGTATTTT.

The genes are TRBV9 and TRBJ2-1; TRBD2 matches at 9 bases. CDR3 length: 15 residues. J lost 4 bases, V lost 5 bases, and 7 bases had no gene match. CDR1 and CDR2 (germline): SGDLS, YYNGEE. The CDR3 loop reads CASSLTSGTYNEQFF. The DNA of the CDR3 is TGTGCCAGCAGTCTGACTAGCGGAACTTACAATGAGCAGTTCTTC.

The J gene is TRBJ2-3, the V gene TRBV7-2; the D gene is possibly TRBD2 (6 bases). This CDR3 has 16 residues. Looked up from germline, CDR1 is SGHTA and CDR2 is FQGNSA. V lost 1 base to trimming and J lost 0 bases, with 11 bases between them. The CDR3 DNA reads TGTGCCAGCAGCTTAGGACCGGGAGTGAGCACAGATACGCAGTATTTT. Translated: CASSLGPGVSTDTQYF.

This chain links TRBV9 with TRBJ2-5; 7 bases match TRBD2. Germline V CDR1 and CDR2: SGDLS, YYNGEE. This CDR3 contains 14 residues. The V segment lost 7 bases and the J segment 2 bases; nucleotides outside the gene matches: 8. The CDR3 loop is CASARIGGQETQYF. The CDR3 bases are TGTGCCAGCGCGCGTATCGGGGGGCAAGAGACCCAGTACTTC.

The J gene is TRBJ2-3, the V gene TRBV11-2; 10 bases map to TRBD2. The J segment lost 2 bases and the V segment lost 6 bases, leaving 14 bases of the junction unmatched. This CDR3 has 18 amino acids. Germline lookup yields CDR1 SGHAT and CDR2 FQNNGV. This CDR3 is CASRKTFWLAGVTDTQYF. The DNA for the CDR3 is TGTGCCAGCAGAAAAACGTTTTGGCTAGCGGGGGTCACAGATACGCAGTATTTT.

The CDR3 region has the DNA TGTGCCAGCAGCCGTGAGTCCTACAATGAGCAGTTCTTC. This codes for CASSRESYNEQFF. The chain employs TRBV6-6 and TRBJ2-1; D unclear. Per germline, CDR1 MNHNY and CDR2 SVGAGI (reference sequence). The CDR3 runs to 13 residues. V lost 6 bases and J lost 1, with 7 bases in between.

The chain recombines TRBV28 with TRBJ1-1; no reliable D call. V was shortened by 7 bases and J by 1 base, with 10 bases between the two germline ends. Germline values: CDR1 MDHEN, CDR2 SYDVKM. The CDR3 covers 13 residues. Here the CDR3 DNA reads TGTGCCAGCACCCTAGGGCGGAACACTGAAGCTTTCTTT. Amino acid sequence: CASTLGRNTEAFF.

In this sample, this clone turned up once. The V gene is TRBV5-6, the J gene TRBJ2-7; D remains unclear. The CDR3 is made up of 15 amino acids. V was shortened by 7 bases and J by 3 bases, with 20 bases between the two germline ends. CDR1 is SGHDT and CDR2 is YYEEEE in the germline V gene. The CDR3 DNA sequence: TGTGCCAGCGGCCCCTTGACACATTTGAACTACGAGCAGTACGTC. Amino acids: CASGPLTHLNYEQYV.

This chain links TRBV18 with TRBJ2-7; 8 nucleotides agree with TRBD1. The CDR3 extends over 14 amino acids. V trimming: 5 bases; J trimming: 2 bases; junction bases outside the gene matches: 5. From germline, CDR1 is KGHSH and CDR2 LQKENI. The CDR3: CASSETGAPYEQYF. For the CDR3, the DNA is TGTGCCAGCTCAGAGACAGGGGCACCCTACGAGCAGTACTTC.

The CDR3 DNA is TGCGCCAGCACCCAGGATGGGGCCCCAGAGACCCAGTACTTC. As protein: CASTQDGAPETQYF. This chain connects TRBV5-1 to TRBJ2-5; D is perhaps TRBD1 (5 bases). Germline V gene sequence: CDR1 SGHRS, CDR2 YFSETQ. Trimming pared 6 bases from V and 4 bases from J, leaving 16 bases between. The length of the CDR3 is 14 residues. Full variable domain (missing parts from reference TRBV5-1 and TRBJ2-5): KAGVTQTPRYLIKTRGQQVTLSCSPISGHRSVSWYQQTPGQGLQFLFEYFSETQRNKGNFPGRFSGRQFSNSRSEMNVSTLELGDSALYLCASTQDGAPETQYFGPGTRLLVL.

This chain links TRBV5-1 with TRBJ2-1, with 13 bases that match TRBD2. CDR3 size: 14 residues. Unmatched junction bases numbered 3, after V lost 8 bases and J lost 4 bases. Germline V gives CDR1 SGHRS, CDR2 YFSETQ. Written as DNA, the CDR3 is TGCGCCAGTACGGGACTAGCGGGGTACAATGAGCAGTTCTTC. It translates to CASTGLAGYNEQFF.

This clone has just a few counts. This chain joins TRBV4-1 and TRBJ1-4, with D uncertain. The CDR3 consists of 15 residues. Germline CDR1 MGHRA, CDR2 YSYEKL. Trimming pared 0 bases from V and 5 bases from J, leaving 10 bases between. The CDR3 nucleotides read TGCGCCAGCAGCCAAGAGGGAAGAGAGAATGAAAAACTGTTTTTT. As protein: CASSQEGRENEKLFF.

The chain uses TRBV7-2 and TRBJ1-2; TRBD1 might be the D (6 bases). This CDR3 contains 14 residues. CDR1 is SGHTA, CDR2 FQGNSA, per germline. The V gene lost 5 bases and the J gene lost 4 bases, with 14 bases spanning the gap. The CDR3 loop is CASSPRGQVYGYTF. The CDR3 DNA is TGTGCCAGCAGCCCGCGGGGACAAGTCTATGGCTACACCTTC.

The V gene is TRBV5-4, the J gene TRBJ2-1; D possibly corresponds to TRBD2 (7 bases). Germline V lookup: CDR1 SGHNT, CDR2 YYREEE (reference sequence). V was shortened by 4 bases and J by 3 bases, with 17 bases between the two germline ends. CDR3 length equals 16 residues. DNA of the CDR3: TGTGCCAGCAGCCCCCGTTCGGGGGGCCTCTACAATGAGCAGTTCTTC. It is translated as CASSPRSGGLYNEQFF.

The chain couples TRBV10-3 to TRBJ1-6; TRBD1 is a possible D gene (5 bases). V was cut by 3 bases and J by 5 bases, with 11 bases left in between. CDR1 and CDR2 from the germline V gene are ENHRY and SYGVKD. The CDR3 is 15 amino acids. The CDR3 region has the DNA TGTGCCATCAGTGAAACAGGAGGAAATAATTCACCCCTCCACTTT. It translates to CAISETGGNNSPLHF.

The rearrangement links TRBV7-9 to TRBJ1-4; no firm D call. Trimming removed 1 base at V and 0 bases at J, with 12 bases between. From germline, CDR1 is SEHNR and CDR2 FQNEAQ (reference sequence). This CDR3 spans 17 amino acids. Here the CDR3 reads CASSLGKKRTTNEKLFF. CDR3 nucleotide sequence: TGTGCCAGCAGCTTAGGGAAGAAGCGGACAACTAATGAAAAACTGTTTTTT.

The J gene is TRBJ2-3, the V gene TRBV5-1, with D possibly TRBD2 on 5 matching bases. CDR3 length: 16 amino acids. V lost 2 bases and J lost 4, with 17 bases in between. Germline V gene data show CDR1 as SGHRS and CDR2 as YFSETQ. This CDR3 is CASSFFYGAVPDTQYF. The CDR3 nucleotides are TGCGCCAGCAGCTTCTTCTACGGAGCGGTACCAGATACGCAGTATTTT.

V gene TRBV28 combines with J gene TRBJ1-1, with D hard to call. The CDR3 consists of 13 residues. V gave up 6 bases and J gave up 4 bases, with 12 bases separating them. The V gene's germline CDR1 is MDHEN and CDR2 SYDVKM. The CDR3 loop is CASSLILGTEAFF. The CDR3 DNA reads TGTGCCAGCAGCCTCATATTGGGCACTGAAGCTTTCTTT.

The chain joins TRBV18 to TRBJ1-2; weak D call: TRBD1 (6 bases). The CDR3 runs to 13 residues. V lost 2 bases, J lost 6 bases, and 10 bases lay in between. Germline assignment: CDR1 KGHSH and CDR2 LQKENI. CDR3 nucleotides: TGTGCCAGCTCACCAGCACAGGGCGATGGCTACACCTTC. Its translation is CASSPAQGDGYTF.

The chain has TRBV19 and TRBJ1-1, with TRBD1 as a possible D gene (6 bases). Germline-derived CDR1 and CDR2 are LNHDA and SQIVND (reference sequence). This CDR3 comprises 12 residues. The V gene lost 5 bases and the J gene lost 3 bases, with 7 bases spanning the gap. CDR3 bases: TGTGCCAGTAGTGGACAGTACACTGAAGCTTTCTTT. Amino acid sequence: CASSGQYTEAFF.

The rearrangement uses TRBV9 and TRBJ1-1; D is uncertain. Trimming left V 3 bases short and J 4 bases short, with 10 bases between. Germline V gene sequence: CDR1 SGDLS, CDR2 YYNGEE. This CDR3 spans 13 amino acids. CDR3 in amino acids: CASSGHDGTEAFF. In DNA form, the CDR3 reads TGTGCCAGCAGCGGTCATGATGGCACTGAAGCTTTCTTT.

V and J are TRBV7-8 and TRBJ2-1; D call uncertain. The CDR3 loop spans 12 amino acids. With 4 bases removed from V and 9 bases from J, the gap between germline ends came to 10 bases. The germline CDR1 and CDR2 sequences are SGHVS and FQNEAQ. The CDR3 region is CASSSFGPEQFF. The CDR3, as DNA: TGTGCCAGCAGCTCATTTGGGCCTGAGCAGTTCTTC.

The J gene is TRBJ1-2, the V gene TRBV6-5; D may be TRBD1 (6 bases). V was clipped by 6 bases and J by 4 bases, with 18 bases between them. This CDR3 spans 15 amino acids. Germline CDR1 is MNHEY and CDR2 is SVGAGI. CDR3 DNA sequence: TGTGCCAGCAGCCACCTGGCCGGGGGGGCCTATGGCTACACCTTC. It codes for CASSHLAGGAYGYTF.

The chain uses TRBV5-1 and TRBJ1-2; D is possibly TRBD1 (6 bases). Trimming pared 0 bases from V and 7 bases from J, leaving 22 bases between. CDR3 length: 17 residues. In germline, CDR1 is SGHRS, CDR2 YFSETQ. The CDR3 coding sequence is TGCGCCAGCAGCTTGGCCGGGGGCCAGAGGGCCGGGGGTGGCTACACCTTC. This codes for CASSLAGGQRAGGGYTF. The full variable domain, with the rest looked up from reference TRBV5-1 and TRBJ1-2, is KAGVTQTPRYLIKTRGQQVTLSCSPISGHRSVSWYQQTPGQGLQFLFEYFSETQRNKGNFPGRFSGRQFSNSRSEMNVSTLELGDSALYLCASSLAGGQRAGGGYTFGSGTRLTVV.

In DNA form, the CDR3 reads TGCGCCAGCAGCTTTGGCGGGAGCTCCTACAATGAGCAGTTCTTC. Protein product: CASSFGGSSYNEQFF. The chain links TRBV5-1 to TRBJ2-1; 7 positions agree with TRBD2. Germline trimming cut 2 bases from V and 0 bases from J; bases unmatched to any gene: 2. This CDR3 region has 15 residues. CDR1 and CDR2 from the germline V gene are SGHRS and YFSETQ.

The chain employs TRBV7-2 and TRBJ2-3, with D hard to call. Looked up from germline, CDR1 is SGHTA and CDR2 is FQGNSA. Trimming shortened V by 0 bases and J by 2 bases, and 12 bases separated the two germline ends. The CDR3 covers 16 residues. In DNA, the CDR3 is TGTGCCAGCAGCTTAGCGTTCGCAGAGCCCACAGATACGCAGTATTTT. It is translated as CASSLAFAEPTDTQYF.

This sequence joins TRBV28 and TRBJ2-5, with 8 bases aligning to TRBD1. This CDR3 contains 18 residues. CDR1 MDHEN and CDR2 SYDVKM come from the germline V gene. With 2 bases clipped from V and 5 bases from J, the junction kept 16 bases outside the gene matches. CDR3 bases: TGTGCCAGCAGTTTACCCCCGGGACAGGCCCACCGGAGGGAGACCCAGTACTTC. It is translated as CASSLPPGQAHRRETQYF.

The sample holds a few counts of this clone. V is TRBV2 and J is TRBJ1-2; TRBD1 is a possible D gene (5 bases). Germline V CDR1 and CDR2: SNHLY, FYNNEI. Trimming took 4 bases from V and 4 from J, leaving 10 bases between them. This CDR3 has 13 residues. The CDR3 is CASSGQGGYGYTF. CDR3 nucleotide sequence: TGTGCCAGCAGTGGGCAGGGAGGCTATGGCTACACCTTC.

The chain has TRBV10-1 and TRBJ1-1; D is possibly TRBD1 (5 bases). In germline, CDR1 is WNHNN, CDR2 SYGVQD (reference sequence). V was cut by 2 bases and J by 1 base, with 11 bases left in between. This CDR3 region has 15 residues. CDR3 loop: CASSEGWGGNTEAFF. The CDR3 DNA reads TGCGCCAGCAGTGAGGGTTGGGGGGGGAACACTGAAGCTTTCTTT.

This chain connects TRBV15 to TRBJ2-5; D possibly uses TRBD1 or TRBD2 (7 bases each). Germline CDR1 reads LNHNV; CDR2 reads YYDKDF (reference sequence). The CDR3 has 16 residues. V gave up 0 bases and J gave up 5 bases, with 16 bases separating them. The CDR3: CATSRDRSGGVETQYF. The CDR3 nucleotides are TGTGCCACCAGCAGAGATCGATCAGGGGGGGTTGAGACCCAGTACTTC.